These 29 T cell receptor beta chains originate from one sample sequenced in a study of cytomegalovirus exposure and HLA in healthy donors. The study ran its PCR with 60 Vbeta and 13 Jbeta primers. Using immunoSEQ multiplex PCR, the repertoire was profiled, and TCRdb retains in-frame clones only, with some absent. This sample has some 84,000 clones; over 75% occur once, and the top ten carry approximately 2%. Sequenced material: PBMCs. The receptors were gathered from a boy younger than 18 in good health and CMV-seronegative.

This clone was seen only a few times. V usage is TRBV4-1 and J usage is TRBJ1-2; 7 nucleotides align to TRBD1. Germline assignment: CDR1 MGHRA and CDR2 YSYEKL. With V trimmed by 1 base and J by 0 bases, 5 bases remained unmatched. The CDR3 covers 16 residues. In DNA form, the CDR3 reads TGCGCCAGCAGCCAAGCGGGGACAGTCTCTAACTATGGCTACACCTTC. Translating it yields CASSQAGTVSNYGYTF.

This chain links TRBV27 with TRBJ1-2; 7 bases map to TRBD1. Per the germline V gene, CDR1 is MNHEY and CDR2 is SMNVEV (reference sequence). The CDR3 is made up of 13 amino acids. J was trimmed by 4 bases and V by 4 bases; bases with no gene match: 3. The CDR3 sequence is CASSYRQGYGYTF. CDR3 nucleotides: TGTGCCAGCAGTTACCGACAGGGCTATGGCTACACCTTC.

The chain joins TRBV6-6 to TRBJ2-1, with TRBD2 identical over 10 bases. The ends lost 10 bases at V and 4 bases at J; junction bases unmatched: 4. The CDR3 length is 13 residues. Germline loops: CDR1 MNHNY, CDR2 SVGAGI (reference sequence). Here the CDR3 reads CAIRTSGYNEQFF. The CDR3, as DNA: TGTGCCATTCGGACTAGCGGTTACAATGAGCAGTTCTTC.

This clone was observed a handful of times. V and J are TRBV4-1 and TRBJ1-1, with TRBD1 matching over 7 bases. CDR1 is MGHRA, CDR2 YSYEKL, per germline. The CDR3 is 14 residues long. V shed 4 bases and J 5 bases; nucleotides not matched to a gene: 7. As DNA, the CDR3 is TGCGCCAGCAGCCCCGGGACAGCACGTACTGAAGCTTTCTTT. As protein: CASSPGTARTEAFF.

CDR3 DNA sequence: TGTGCCAGCAGGACAGGGGCCAGGAGCAATCAGCCCCAGCATTTT. Its protein is CASRTGARSNQPQHF. The rearrangement joins TRBV2 to TRBJ1-5; 8 bases agree with TRBD1. The CDR3 runs 15 residues. J was trimmed by 1 base and V by 6 bases; bases with no gene match: 5. Germline CDR1 SNHLY, CDR2 FYNNEI. Using reference TRBV2 and TRBJ1-5 for the parts outside the CDR3, the full variable domain is EPEVTQTPSHQVTQMGQEVILRCVPISNHLYFYWYRQILGQKVEFLVSFYNNEISEKSEIFDDQFSVERPDGSNFTLKIRSTKLEDSAMYFCASRTGARSNQPQHFGDGTRLSIL.

This chain connects TRBV30 to TRBJ2-1; no firm D call. Germline CDR1 and CDR2: GTSNPN and SVGIG (reference sequence). The CDR3 spans 11 residues. The V end lost 3 bases, the J end lost 8 bases, and 8 bases lay between the germline ends. CDR3 residues: CAWSDSDEQFF. CDR3 DNA sequence: TGTGCCTGGAGCGATTCGGATGAGCAGTTCTTC.

The chain carries TRBV30 and TRBJ2-1; no reliable D call. Germline CDR1 is GTSNPN and CDR2 is SVGIG (reference sequence). This CDR3 has 12 residues. V lost 1 base to trimming and J lost 9 bases, with 10 bases between them. The CDR3 region has the DNA TGTGCCTGGAGTGGCATTAGTAGTGAGCAGTTCTTC. Its translation: CAWSGISSEQFF.

V is TRBV4-1 and J is TRBJ2-1, with 11 bases identical to TRBD2. Germline values: CDR1 MGHRA, CDR2 YSYEKL. The CDR3 runs to 15 residues. The V segment lost 4 bases and the J segment 4 bases; nucleotides outside the gene matches: 3. This chain's CDR3 is CASSPTSGSYNEQFF. CDR3 in DNA: TGCGCCAGCAGCCCAACTAGCGGGAGTTACAATGAGCAGTTCTTC.

This chain connects TRBV11-2 to TRBJ1-2; 11 bases fit TRBD1. Germline V gene data show CDR1 as SGHAT and CDR2 as FQNNGV. The CDR3 sequence is 14 residues long. With 5 bases clipped from V and 5 bases from J, the junction kept 4 bases outside the gene matches. The CDR3 bases are TGTGCCAGCAGCAGGGGGACAGGGGGGTATGGCTACACCTTC. Protein: CASSRGTGGYGYTF.

The chain has TRBV4-3 and TRBJ2-7; D uncertain. Germline lookup yields CDR1 LGHNA and CDR2 YSLEER. V dropped 0 bases and J dropped 1 base, with 4 bases sitting between them. This CDR3 region has 13 residues. Here the CDR3 reads CASSQDESYEQYF. The CDR3 bases are TGCGCCAGCAGCCAAGACGAGTCCTACGAGCAGTACTTC.

The rearrangement joins TRBV10-1 to TRBJ2-5, with D possibly being TRBD2 (6 bases). CDR1 is WNHNN, CDR2 SYGVQD, per germline (reference sequence). The CDR3 length is 15 residues. Trimming shortened V by 4 bases and J by 5 bases, and 17 bases separated the two germline ends. The CDR3: CASSAGEVGRETQYF. The CDR3 DNA reads as TGCGCCAGCAGTGCCGGGGAGGTCGGTCGGGAGACCCAGTACTTC.

The J gene is TRBJ2-7, the V gene TRBV7-8, with TRBD2 identical over 8 bases. V dropped 1 base and J dropped 1; count of bases not matched to a gene: 3. The CDR3 has 15 amino acids. Germline values: CDR1 SGHVS, CDR2 FQNEAQ. Here the CDR3 reads CASSLELADSYEQYF. CDR3 nucleotide sequence: TGTGCCAGCAGCTTAGAACTAGCGGATTCCTACGAGCAGTACTTC. The full variable domain, completed using reference TRBV7-8 and TRBJ2-7, is GAGVSQSPRYKVAKRGQDVALRCDPISGHVSLFWYQQALGQGPEFLTYFQNEAQLDKSGLPSDRFFAERPEGSVSTLKIQRTQQEDSAVYLCASSLELADSYEQYFGPGTRLTVT.

The chain has TRBV15 and TRBJ1-1; unclear D gene. CDR1 and CDR2 (germline): LNHNV, YYDKDF (reference sequence). CDR3 length: 13 amino acids. The V gene lost 1 base and the J gene lost 4 bases, with 7 bases spanning the gap. The CDR3 DNA reads as TGTGCCACCAGCAGAGTTGGGCGCACTGAAGCTTTCTTT. It encodes CATSRVGRTEAFF.

V and J are TRBV29-1 and TRBJ2-7, with 10 bases matching TRBD1. The V gene end was trimmed by 6 bases and the J gene end by 4 bases; junction bases not matched to a gene: 9. CDR3 length: 14 amino acids. CDR1 is SQVTM, CDR2 ANQGSEA, per germline. The CDR3 loop reads CSVRGGTGVYEQYF. Written as DNA, the CDR3 is TGCAGCGTGCGTGGTGGGACAGGGGTGTACGAGCAGTACTTC.

The rearrangement joins TRBV18 to TRBJ1-1, with 9 bases that match TRBD1. Germline CDR1 reads KGHSH; CDR2 reads LQKENI. This CDR3 is built from 15 residues. After removal of 1 base from V and 3 bases from J, the junction contained 3 bases not matched to a gene. CDR3 nucleotides: TGTGCCAGCTCACCACTTTACAGGGGGCACACTGAAGCTTTCTTT. Its protein is CASSPLYRGHTEAFF.

The chain is built from TRBV28 and TRBJ1-1; D may be TRBD1 (6 bases). CDR1 MDHEN and CDR2 SYDVKM come from the germline V gene. The CDR3 totals 16 residues. The V gene lost 2 bases and the J gene lost 8 bases, with 21 bases spanning the gap. The CDR3 loop is CASSLDQDRPDYEAFF. Here the CDR3 DNA reads TGTGCCAGCAGTTTAGACCAGGACAGACCCGATTACGAAGCTTTCTTT.

This chain links TRBV5-4 with TRBJ1-1; a possible D gene is TRBD1 (5 bases). The germline V gene encodes CDR1 SGHNT and CDR2 YYREEE (reference sequence). Trimming stripped 4 bases from V and 0 bases from J, with 13 bases between. This CDR3 spans 15 amino acids. The CDR3 reads CASSLSQAMNTEAFF. In DNA, the CDR3 is TGTGCCAGCAGCCTGTCACAGGCCATGAACACTGAAGCTTTCTTT.

The V call is TRBV28, the J call TRBJ1-2, with D possibly TRBD1 on 6 matching bases. Trimming left V 3 bases short and J 4 bases short, with 12 bases between. Germline values: CDR1 MDHEN, CDR2 SYDVKM. This CDR3 spans 14 amino acids. CDR3 in amino acids: CASSFPQGTYGYTF. The CDR3 DNA sequence: TGTGCCAGCAGTTTCCCACAGGGCACCTATGGCTACACCTTC.

The chain joins TRBV5-4 to TRBJ2-2, with D uncertain. V lost 1 base and J 2 bases, leaving 6 bases between the germline ends. The V gene's germline CDR1 is SGHNT and CDR2 YYREEE (reference sequence). CDR3 length: 14 residues. The CDR3 sequence: CASSLNLNTGELFF. For the CDR3, the DNA is TGTGCCAGCAGCTTGAACTTAAACACCGGGGAGCTGTTTTTT.

The gene calls are TRBV6-1 and TRBJ1-1, with D maybe TRBD1 (6 bases). Germline assignment: CDR1 MNHNS and CDR2 SASEGT. V was pared by 4 bases and J by 0 bases, with 9 bases between. The CDR3 runs to 14 residues. DNA of the CDR3: TGTGCCAGCAGTGCAGACAGGCTGAACACTGAAGCTTTCTTT. Translating gives CASSADRLNTEAFF.

The chain has TRBV7-2 and TRBJ1-1, with D maybe TRBD1 (5 bases). The V end lost 5 bases, the J end lost 8 bases, and 18 bases lay between the germline ends. The CDR3 has 14 amino acids. CDR1 and CDR2 (germline): SGHTA, FQGNSA. DNA for the CDR3: TGTGCCAGCAGCAGCTACGACAGACTCCCCGAAGCTTTCTTT. Encoded protein: CASSSYDRLPEAFF.

This rearrangement joins TRBV19 to TRBJ1-1; 10 bases fit TRBD1. Germline assignment: CDR1 LNHDA and CDR2 SQIVND (reference sequence). The CDR3 is 19 amino acids. J gave up 2 bases and V 7 bases, and 19 bases lay outside the gene matches. CDR3 nucleotide sequence: TGTGCCAGTATTAAGAGACAGGGGGCTTCGGGGGGGGGAAACACTGAAGCTTTCTTT. Its translation: CASIKRQGASGGGNTEAFF.

The chain employs TRBV5-8 and TRBJ1-1; a weak D match, TRBD1 (6 bases). Germline V lookup: CDR1 SGHTS, CDR2 YDEGEE. The CDR3 has 13 residues. Trimming pared 8 bases from V and 1 base from J, leaving 12 bases between. The DNA of the CDR3 is TGTGCCAGTGACAGGCGAGGGAACACTGAAGCTTTCTTT. This sequence encodes CASDRRGNTEAFF. Looking up the rest from reference TRBV5-8 and TRBJ1-1 gives the full variable domain: EAGVTQSPTHLIKTRGQQATLRCSPISGHTSVYWYQQALGLGLQFLLWYDEGEERNRGNFPPRFSGRQFPNYSSELNVNALELEDSALYLCASDRRGNTEAFFGQGTRLTVV.

The rearrangement links TRBV7-3 to TRBJ1-1, with D perhaps TRBD1 (6 bases). CDR1 is SGHTA and CDR2 is FQGTGA in the germline V gene. CDR3 length equals 13 residues. Trimming took 2 bases from V and 3 from J, leaving 7 bases between them. CDR3: CASSLEGDTEAFF. In nucleotides, the CDR3 is TGTGCCAGCAGCTTAGAGGGGGACACTGAAGCTTTCTTT.

This chain uses TRBV29-1 with TRBJ1-2; D remains ambiguous. CDR1 and CDR2 (germline): SQVTM, ANQGSEA. The CDR3 is made up of 12 amino acids. V gave up 0 bases and J gave up 8 bases, with 10 bases separating them. The CDR3: CSVEDLGGGYTF. The CDR3 DNA is TGCAGCGTTGAAGATCTCGGCGGAGGCTACACCTTC.

This clone turned up a few times. The chain joins TRBV6-5 to TRBJ1-3, with TRBD1 identical over 9 bases. Germline lookup yields CDR1 MNHEY and CDR2 SVGAGI. The CDR3 has 15 residues. Germline trimming cut 4 bases from V and 4 bases from J; bases unmatched to any gene: 5. Here the CDR3 DNA reads TGTGCCAGCAGTTGGGACAGGGAATTAGGAAACACCATATATTTT. Amino acid sequence: CASSWDRELGNTIYF.

This clone was observed a few times. The CDR3, as DNA: TGTGCCTGGAGTCACCCGGGACTAGCGGGAGGGTGGGGTGAGCAGTTCTTC. It translates to CAWSHPGLAGGWGEQFF. The chain employs TRBV30 and TRBJ2-1, with TRBD2 matching 16 bases. CDR1 GTSNPN and CDR2 SVGIG come from the germline V gene (reference sequence). CDR3 length equals 17 residues. With V trimmed by 2 bases and J by 9 bases, 10 bases remained unmatched. The whole variable domain, remainder taken from reference TRBV30 and TRBJ2-1, is SQTIHQWPATLVQPVGSPLSLECTVEGTSNPNLYWYRQAAGRGLQLLFYSVGIGQISSEVPQNLSASRPQDRQFILSSKKLLLSDSGFYLCAWSHPGLAGGWGEQFFGPGTRLTVL.

The chain is built from TRBV7-9 and TRBJ1-1; tentatively, D is TRBD1 (5 bases). Trimming took off 2 bases at V and 7 bases at J, with 11 bases between the two ends. CDR1 and CDR2 (germline): SEHNR, FQNEAQ (reference sequence). The CDR3 runs to 13 residues. The DNA for the CDR3 is TGTGCCAGCAGCTTATCAGGGCAAGTTGAAGCTTTCTTT. Its translation: CASSLSGQVEAFF.

The J gene is TRBJ1-4, the V gene TRBV4-1; TRBD1 matches 8 bases. CDR3 length equals 16 residues. The germline CDR1 and CDR2 sequences are MGHRA and YSYEKL. The trim removed 2 bases at V and 2 bases at J, leaving 4 bases unmatched. The CDR3 spells CASSQPWTGTNEKLFF. The CDR3 nucleotides read TGCGCCAGCAGCCAACCCTGGACAGGGACTAATGAAAAACTGTTTTTT.